The subject of this entry is one TCR beta chain. The antigen remains unidentified. Measured with immunoSEQ multiplex PCR; TCRdb has only the in-frame clones, and not every one. The sample has tens of thousands of clones, roughly nine tenths seen once. These data belong to a study of T cells in localized non-small cell lung cancer. Study-wide results and limits: When the top 100 tumor clones were examined, a median approximately 62 of them also appeared in the adjacent lung, which was paired and uninvolved. Adjacent uninvolved lung had the highest clonality, suggesting focused antigen responses. It remains possible that heterogeneity exists, since only one tumor region was sequenced.

Per the germline V gene, CDR1 is PRHDT and CDR2 is FYEKMQ (reference sequence). With V trimmed by 5 bases and J by 6 bases, 7 bases remained unmatched. The CDR3 totals 13 residues. The chain links TRBV13 to TRBJ2-7; 7 positions match TRBD1. The TCR sequence derives from a woman aged 35 to 70 with stage I lung adenocarcinoma. The material was peripheral blood, obtained before any cancer treatment. CDR3 nucleotides: TGTGCCAGCAGCCCAAGGGGGCGCGGCGAGCAGTACTTC. Amino acids: CASSPRGRGEQYF. The full variable domain, in which reference TRBV13 and TRBJ2-7 provide the parts outside the CDR3, is AAGVIQSPRHLIKEKRETATLKCYPIPRHDTVYWYQQGPGQDPQFLISFYEKMQSDKGSIPDRFSAQQFSDYHSELNMSSLELGDSALYFCASSPRGRGEQYFGPGTRLTVT.